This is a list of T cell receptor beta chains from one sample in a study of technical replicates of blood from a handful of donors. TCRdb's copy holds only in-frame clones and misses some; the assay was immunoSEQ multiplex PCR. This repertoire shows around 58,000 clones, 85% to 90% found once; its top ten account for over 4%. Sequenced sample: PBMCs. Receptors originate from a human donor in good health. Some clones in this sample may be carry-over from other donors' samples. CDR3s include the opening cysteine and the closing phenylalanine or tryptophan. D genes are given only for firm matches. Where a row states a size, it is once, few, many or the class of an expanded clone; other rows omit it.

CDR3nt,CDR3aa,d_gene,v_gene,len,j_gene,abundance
TGTGCCAGCAGCTTAGCGGGAGGTGTTGATACGCAGTATTTT,CASSLAGGVDTQYF,TRBD2,TRBV5-6,14,TRBJ2-3,.
TGTGCCAGCGTAGCGGGAGGCTCCTCCTACGAGCAGTACTTC,CASVAGGSSYEQYF,TRBD2,TRBV7-2,14,TRBJ2-7,.
TGTGCCAGTAAGACGGGGGATTGGTCACCCCTCCACTTT,CASKTGDWSPLHF,.,TRBV19,13,TRBJ1-6,.
TGCAGTGCTAATCTGGGAAACACCATATATTTT,CSANLGNTIYF,.,TRBV20-1,11,TRBJ1-3,few
TGTGCCAGCAGCGCCGGGAGGAAGACCCAGTACTTC,CASSAGRKTQYF,TRBD2,TRBV7-8,12,TRBJ2-5,.
TGCGCTAGCAGGATGAGTACAGGGGGTATGTACGAGCAGTACTTC,CASRMSTGGMYEQYF,TRBD1,TRBV4-3,15,TRBJ2-7,.
TGTGCCAGCAGCTTAGTCGGGACAGGGGGCTACGAGCAGTACTTC,CASSLVGTGGYEQYF,TRBD1,TRBV7-2,15,TRBJ2-7,.
TGTGCCAGCAGTGACCGGGCGGGGGCCCATGGCTACACCTTC,CASSDRAGAHGYTF,.,TRBV6-6,14,TRBJ1-2,.
TGTGCCAGTGGAACCGGGAATACTCCTAACGAGCAGTACTTC,CASGTGNTPNEQYF,.,TRBV19,14,TRBJ2-7,.
TGCGCCAGCAGCATTACTAGTACCGGGGAGCTGTTTTTT,CASSITSTGELFF,.,TRBV5-1,13,TRBJ2-2,.
TGTGCCAGCAGCGGCTTGGGGACTCCCCTCGAGCAGTACTTC,CASSGLGTPLEQYF,.,TRBV7-9,14,TRBJ2-7,.
TGTGCCAGCAGCCCCCTCGGTGGTGCGTTTAAGGAGACCCAGTACTTC,CASSPLGGAFKETQYF,.,TRBV14,16,TRBJ2-5,.
TGTGCCAGCAGCTTGGGGGGCCTCGGAGCCCTCCACGAGCAGTACTTC,CASSLGGLGALHEQYF,.,TRBV5-4,16,TRBJ2-7,.
TGTGCCAGCAGTGCCTCCCCGGGACAGGGTGGTAATGAGCAGTTCTTC,CASSASPGQGGNEQFF,TRBD1,TRBV6-4,16,TRBJ2-1,.
TGTGCCAGCAGCTCGACAGATACGCAGTATTTT,CASSSTDTQYF,.,TRBV2,11,TRBJ2-3,.
TGCGCCAGCAGCCCCACGGGGGGGTATGAGCAGTTCTTC,CASSPTGGYEQFF,TRBD2,TRBV5-1,13,TRBJ2-1,.
TGTGCCAGCTCACCTAACAGGGTGGGGAACACCGGGGAGCTGTTTTTT,CASSPNRVGNTGELFF,.,TRBV18,16,TRBJ2-2,.
TGTGCCAGCAGCCAAGCTGGGCGGGGGGGAACCTCCTACAATGAGCAGTTCTTC,CASSQAGRGGTSYNEQFF,TRBD2,TRBV4-2,18,TRBJ2-1,once
TGTGCCAGCATAATACTAGCGGGAGCCCCTCTGTTCTTC,CASIILAGAPLFF,TRBD2,TRBV2,13,TRBJ2-1,.
TGTGCCAGCAGTTTTACCCCGAGCGGGGGGGCCGGGGAGACCCAGTACTTC,CASSFTPSGGAGETQYF,TRBD2,TRBV28,17,TRBJ2-5,.
TGCAGCGTTGAAGATCTTGGGCGGACCCTGAGGGGGGGCTACACCTTC,CSVEDLGRTLRGGYTF,.,TRBV29-1,16,TRBJ1-2,.
TGTGCCAGCAGCCAGGGGGGTTCCTACGAGCAGTACTTC,CASSQGGSYEQYF,.,TRBV4-2,13,TRBJ2-7,.
TGTGCCATCAGAAGGGAGCTCCAAGAGACCCAGTACTTC,CAIRRELQETQYF,.,TRBV10-3,13,TRBJ2-5,.
TGTGCCAGCAGCTTATCAGGTAGCGGGAGCGGTACGCAGTATTTT,CASSLSGSGSGTQYF,TRBD2,TRBV11-3,15,TRBJ2-3,.
TGTGCCAGCAGCTTAACCCCAGGGGACACTGAAGCTTTCTTT,CASSLTPGDTEAFF,.,TRBV13,14,TRBJ1-1,.
TGTGCCAGCAGCTTGGTAGTAGGGACAGACGGTGGAGGCTACACCTTC,CASSLVVGTDGGGYTF,TRBD1,TRBV7-6,16,TRBJ1-2,.
TGTGCCAGCAGCGAAGGGGGGGTGAGGACCGGGGAGCTGTTTTTT,CASSEGGVRTGELFF,.,TRBV7-9,15,TRBJ2-2,.
TGTGCCAGCAGCGACCAGGGGGAGGAACACGAGACCCAGTACTTC,CASSDQGEEHETQYF,.,TRBV21-1,15,TRBJ2-5,.